The entry that follows covers one T cell receptor (beta chain) sequence. Its specificity is not known. The germline V and J ends were trimmed by 2 bases and 1 base, with 15 bases remaining between them. Per germline, CDR1 GTSNPN and CDR2 SVGIG (reference sequence). The CDR3 sequence is 15 residues long. The sample originates from a study of T cell responses to AZD1222 COVID-19 vaccine. Study-wide results and caveats: Repertoire sampling was restricted to post-peak T cell response timepoints. Spike-specific TCR breadth and depth both grew after two AZD1222 doses.

Data came from immunoSEQ multiplex PCR; TCRdb stores just in-frame clones and leaves some out. The data hold some 98,000 clones, with 88% observed a single time. The receptor comes from an adult in good health. The specimen comprised peripheral blood, sampled on day 0 of AZD1222 vaccination. The chain recombines TRBV30 with TRBJ2-7, with D perhaps TRBD1 or TRBD2 (5 bases each). CDR3 sequence: CAWSRDGSSSYEQYF. CDR3 DNA sequence: TGTGCCTGGAGTAGGGACGGCTCTTCTTCCTACGAGCAGTACTTC.